This passage covers 22 T cell receptor beta chains from one sample sequenced in a study of cytomegalovirus exposure and HLA in healthy donors. PCR primers comprised 60 Vbeta and 13 Jbeta primers. Clones were read by immunoSEQ multiplex PCR, and TCRdb kept only the in-frame ones, dropping some. The sample includes some 60,000 clones. Sequenced sample: PBMCs. Receptor source: a male donor in good health and CMV-seronegative.

The chain recombines TRBV5-1 with TRBJ1-1; D ambiguous. With 2 bases removed from V and 3 bases from J, the gap between germline ends came to 11 bases. Germline CDR1 and CDR2: SGHRS and YFSETQ. This CDR3 contains 14 residues. The CDR3 DNA sequence: TGCGCCAGCAGCTTAGGAGAATCCTACACTGAAGCTTTCTTT. It codes for CASSLGESYTEAFF.

The chain combines TRBV5-4 with TRBJ2-5, with TRBD1 matching over 7 bases. Germline V gene data show CDR1 as SGHNT and CDR2 as YYREEE (reference sequence). With 4 bases clipped from V and 1 base from J, the junction kept 4 bases outside the gene matches. CDR3 length: 14 residues. The CDR3 sequence: CASSTGTAQETQYF. CDR3 nucleotides: TGTGCCAGCAGCACCGGGACAGCCCAAGAGACCCAGTACTTC.

The chain links TRBV7-9 to TRBJ1-1, with TRBD1 matching 8 bases. V was clipped by 4 bases and J by 1 base; unmatched bases: 5. There are 15 residues in the CDR3. The germline gives CDR1 SEHNR, CDR2 FQNEAQ (reference sequence). CDR3 amino acids: CASSSTGTGNTEAFF. The CDR3, as DNA: TGTGCCAGCAGCTCAACGGGGACAGGGAACACTGAAGCTTTCTTT.

The V gene is TRBV5-6, the J gene TRBJ1-2; a possible D gene is TRBD1 (5 bases). V lost 2 bases and J 6 bases, leaving 5 bases between the germline ends. The CDR3 consists of 11 residues. Per germline, CDR1 SGHDT and CDR2 YYEEEE. Here the CDR3 DNA reads TGTGCCAGCAGCTTCAGGGATGGCTACACCTTC. This gives the protein CASSFRDGYTF.

The J gene is TRBJ2-7, the V gene TRBV9; 9 bases are a match to TRBD2. The junction had 4 bases not matched to a gene; V was cut back by 2 bases and J by 4 bases. CDR1 is SGDLS, CDR2 YYNGEE, per germline. The CDR3 is 14 amino acids. The chain's CDR3 is CASSVASGEYEQYF. The CDR3 DNA reads TGTGCCAGCAGCGTTGCTAGCGGGGAGTACGAGCAGTACTTC. The variable domain in full, with the rest retrieved from reference TRBV9 and TRBJ2-7, is DSGVTQTPKHLITATGQRVTLRCSPRSGDLSVYWYQQSLDQGLQFLIQYYNGEERAKGNILERFSAQQFPDLHSELNLSSLELGDSALYFCASSVASGEYEQYFGPGTRLTVT.

The gene calls are TRBV29-1 and TRBJ2-7; TRBD2 might be the D (6 bases). Germline CDR1 is SQVTM and CDR2 is ANQGSEA. CDR3 length equals 14 residues. Trimming left V 6 bases short and J 3 bases short, with 18 bases between. CDR3 sequence: CSVITGNSGYEQYF. The CDR3 DNA is TGCAGCGTAATAACCGGGAATAGCGGCTACGAGCAGTACTTC.

The chain combines TRBV29-1 with TRBJ2-1; D perhaps matches TRBD1 (5 bases). The CDR3 is 13 amino acids. Germline-derived CDR1 and CDR2 are SQVTM and ANQGSEA. V dropped 4 bases and J dropped 3 bases, with 10 bases sitting between them. The CDR3 coding sequence is TGCAGCGTTGGACAGCTACTCTACAATGAGCAGTTCTTC. This translates into CSVGQLLYNEQFF.

The J gene is TRBJ2-3, the V gene TRBV7-6, with TRBD2 matching over 8 bases. The CDR3 consists of 15 residues. With V trimmed by 5 bases and J by 0 bases, 4 bases remained unmatched. Germline CDR1 is SGHVS and CDR2 is FNYEAQ. CDR3 in DNA: TGTGCCAGCAGCGTCGGGACTAGTAGCACAGATACGCAGTATTTT. Its translation: CASSVGTSSTDTQYF.

About this clone itself: Additional DNA sequences in this sample encode the identical CDR3. The chain has TRBV19 and TRBJ1-1; D gene ambiguous. The CDR3 covers 15 residues. Germline V gives CDR1 LNHDA, CDR2 SQIVND (reference sequence). Trimming left V 0 bases short and J 7 bases short, with 15 bases between. The CDR3 bases are TGTGCCAGTAGTATAGATCCAACTAGGGTGGGTGAAGCTTTCTTT. This translates into CASSIDPTRVGEAFF.

This chain joins TRBV11-2 and TRBJ2-5, with D uncertain. With the DNA end fitting TRBJ2-7 better, the J assignment may be wrong. Germline V gives CDR1 SGHAT, CDR2 FQNNGV. The CDR3 loop spans 16 amino acids. CDR3: CASSSPSEVWKYEQYF. CDR3 nucleotides: TGTGCCAGCAGCTCTCCCTCAGAGGTTTGGAAGTACGAGCAGTACTTC.

The chain carries TRBV18 and TRBJ1-2; TRBD1 matches at 7 bases. Germline CDR1 is KGHSH and CDR2 is LQKENI. This CDR3 spans 13 amino acids. V was pared by 1 base and J by 10 bases, with 6 bases of the junction left unmatched. Here the CDR3 DNA reads TGTGCCAGCTCACCACAGGGGGCGCAGACCTACACCTTC. The encoded protein is CASSPQGAQTYTF.

The chain employs TRBV7-9 and TRBJ2-1; D is uncertain. The CDR3 has 14 residues. Looked up from germline, CDR1 is SEHNR and CDR2 is FQNEAQ (reference sequence). Trimming removed 5 bases from V and 0 bases from J, with 8 bases in between. CDR3 protein: CASSPPSSYNEQFF. The CDR3 coding sequence is TGTGCCAGCAGCCCACCGAGCTCCTACAATGAGCAGTTCTTC.

The chain is built from TRBV7-2 and TRBJ1-1, with D tentatively TRBD1 (6 bases). Germline CDR1 reads SGHTA; CDR2 reads FQGNSA. Trimming pared 3 bases from V and 4 bases from J, leaving 15 bases between. This CDR3 has 15 residues. The CDR3 is CASSFTGPGGTEAFF. DNA for the CDR3: TGTGCCAGCAGCTTTACAGGGCCGGGGGGCACTGAAGCTTTCTTT. The full variable domain, with the rest looked up from reference TRBV7-2 and TRBJ1-1, is GAGVSQSPSNKVTEKGKDVELRCDPISGHTALYWYRQSLGQGLEFLIYFQGNSAPDKSGLPSDRFSAERTGGSVSTLTIQRTQQEDSAVYLCASSFTGPGGTEAFFGQGTRLTVV.

The CDR3 DNA reads as TGCAGCGTTGCCCAAAGGGGGGGCGGCTACGAGCAGTACTTC. Residues: CSVAQRGGGYEQYF. V gene TRBV29-1 combines with J gene TRBJ2-7; D might be TRBD2 (7 bases). Germline CDR1 reads SQVTM; CDR2 reads ANQGSEA. V lost 4 bases, J lost 3 bases, and 16 bases lay in between. This CDR3 region has 14 residues.

V gene TRBV30 combines with J gene TRBJ1-6; the D gene is possibly TRBD1 (5 bases). The CDR3 extends over 15 amino acids. CDR1 GTSNPN and CDR2 SVGIG come from the germline V gene (reference sequence). V lost 3 bases and J lost 5, with 14 bases in between. This CDR3 reads CAWRRAGHHNSPLHF. The CDR3 nucleotides are TGTGCCTGGAGGCGGGCGGGGCACCATAATTCACCCCTCCACTTT.

V and J are TRBV7-9 and TRBJ2-7; 7 nucleotides agree with TRBD1. The CDR3 covers 14 residues. The junction had 4 bases not matched to a gene; V was cut back by 3 bases and J by 2 bases. Germline V gene sequence: CDR1 SEHNR, CDR2 FQNEAQ (reference sequence). In nucleotides, the CDR3 is TGTGCCAGCAGCTTGGGGACAGACGCCTACGAGCAGTACTTC. It yields the protein CASSLGTDAYEQYF. Complete variable domain (other parts from reference TRBV7-9 and TRBJ2-7): DTGVSQNPRHKITKRGQNVTFRCDPISEHNRLYWYRQTLGQGPEFLTYFQNEAQLEKSRLLSDRFSAERPKGSFSTLEIQRTEQGDSAMYLCASSLGTDAYEQYFGPGTRLTVT.

The chain employs TRBV28 and TRBJ1-6; the D gene is possibly TRBD1 (6 bases). The CDR3 loop spans 14 amino acids. Germline assignment: CDR1 MDHEN and CDR2 SYDVKM. V was shortened by 1 base and J by 15 bases, with 16 bases between the two germline ends. The CDR3 nucleotides read TGTGCCAGCAGTTTATACAGGGCTAATTCCCACCTCCACTTT. Residues: CASSLYRANSHLHF.

The V gene is TRBV18, the J gene TRBJ2-5; possibly TRBD2 for D (5 bases). Germline CDR1 is KGHSH and CDR2 is LQKENI. The CDR3 covers 13 residues. V was clipped by 5 bases and J by 5 bases, with 12 bases between them. The CDR3 sequence: CASSVRESETQYF. The CDR3, as DNA: TGTGCCAGCTCAGTAAGGGAGTCTGAGACCCAGTACTTC.

The chain joins TRBV28 to TRBJ1-5; TRBD1 aligns across 7 bases. The CDR3 extends over 15 amino acids. In germline, CDR1 is MDHEN, CDR2 SYDVKM. With 2 bases clipped from V and 9 bases from J, the junction kept 10 bases outside the gene matches. CDR3 in amino acids: CASSLLDRVDRPQHF. CDR3 coding DNA: TGTGCCAGCAGTTTACTAGACAGGGTGGACAGGCCCCAGCATTTT.

The rearrangement links TRBV7-8 to TRBJ1-5; tentatively, D is TRBD1 (6 bases). This CDR3 has 18 amino acids. The V end lost 4 bases, the J end lost 0 bases, and 19 bases lay between the germline ends. The germline CDR1 and CDR2 sequences are SGHVS and FQNEAQ. The CDR3 spells CASSCARTEIYSNQPQHF. CDR3 nucleotides: TGTGCCAGCAGCTGCGCCCGGACAGAGATATATAGCAATCAGCCCCAGCATTTT.

The CDR3 loop is CASSDEGLSTDTQYF. The CDR3 DNA follows: TGTGCCAGCAGTGATGAGGGTCTCAGCACAGATACGCAGTATTTT. This chain links TRBV6-4 with TRBJ2-3, with D possibly matching TRBD2 (5 bases). The V gene's germline CDR1 is MRHNA and CDR2 SNTAGT. V was trimmed by 3 bases and J by 0 bases, leaving 10 bases between them. This CDR3 comprises 15 residues.

The chain uses TRBV11-1 and TRBJ2-5; 9 bases map to TRBD2. Germline lookup yields CDR1 SGHAT and CDR2 FQDESV (reference sequence). J lost 5 bases, V lost 7 bases, and 8 bases had no gene match. This CDR3 contains 14 residues. The CDR3 region has the DNA TGTGCCAGCAACATAGCGGGAGAAGGGGAGACCCAGTACTTC. It yields the protein CASNIAGEGETQYF.